Each of the 29 T cell receptor beta chains below was sequenced from the same sample in a study of identical twins. TCRdb independently ran MiXCR on the 5' RACE reads; one entry per CDR3 protein. The sample includes approximately 470,000 distinct CDR3 sequences, approximately 15% of them seen just once. Separately, the same data were catalogued under a study of yellow fever vaccine responses in identical twins.

The sequenced material came from CD4+ T cells sorted from blood. All receptors derive from a young woman in good health.

CDR3 sequence (DNA): TGTGCCAGCAGTTTTGAACCGGCAAGCCTGAAGACCGGGGAGCTGTTTTTT. Its translation: CASSFEPASLKTGELFF. The rearrangement joins TRBV12-3 or TRBV12-4 to TRBJ2-2, with D hard to call. This CDR3 comprises 17 residues. Trimming cost V 3 bases and J 5 bases, with 19 bases left between them.

The chain links TRBV29-1 to TRBJ2-1, with a tentative D call TRBD2 (6 bases). CDR1 SQVTM and CDR2 ANQGSEA come from the germline V gene. The CDR3 spans 14 residues. V lost 3 bases, J lost 6 bases, and 15 bases lay in between. The CDR3 reads CSVERSGGGNEQFF. CDR3 DNA: TGCAGCGTTGAGAGATCCGGGGGAGGCAATGAGCAGTTCTTC.

The chain recombines TRBV5-6 with TRBJ2-3; D assignment may be TRBD1 or TRBD2 (5 bases each). The CDR3 consists of 15 residues. The germline V gene has CDR1 SGHDT and CDR2 YYEEEE. Deletions cut 4 bases from V and 2 bases from J, with 14 bases between. The CDR3 spells CASSKSRGPTDTQYF. The CDR3 nucleotides are TGTGCCAGCAGCAAGAGCCGGGGCCCCACAGATACGCAGTATTTT.

The rearrangement joins TRBV12-3 or TRBV12-4 to TRBJ1-4, with D perhaps matching TRBD1 (6 bases). The CDR3 has 13 residues. V lost 6 bases and J 8 bases, leaving 13 bases between the germline ends. DNA of the CDR3: TGTGCCAGCAGCCAGGACAGTAGGGAAAAACTGTTTTTT. Its protein product is CASSQDSREKLFF.

This clonotype has just a few counts. The rearrangement links TRBV20-1 to TRBJ1-5; D is possibly TRBD1 (5 bases). In germline, CDR1 is DFQATT, CDR2 SNEGSKA (reference sequence). The CDR3 has 14 residues. Trimming cost V 3 bases and J 2 bases, with 11 bases left between them. The CDR3 DNA reads TGCAGTGCTAGGCCAGGGTCGGGCAATCAGCCCCAGCATTTT. Encoded protein: CSARPGSGNQPQHF.

The chain is built from TRBV4-1 and TRBJ2-3, with D tentatively TRBD2 (6 bases). This CDR3 has 15 amino acids. V was cut by 4 bases and J by 0 bases, with 11 bases left in between. Germline values: CDR1 MGHRA, CDR2 YSYEKL. For the CDR3, the DNA is TGCGCCAGCAGCCTAGCGGAGACTAGCACAGATACGCAGTATTTT. It yields the protein CASSLAETSTDTQYF.

This clonotype came up a few times. The chain links TRBV5-1 to TRBJ1-1; D is perhaps TRBD1 (5 bases). The CDR3 sequence is 15 residues long. Germline CDR1 SGHRS, CDR2 YFSETQ. Deletions cut 4 bases from V and 0 bases from J, with 13 bases between. The DNA of the CDR3 is TGCGCCAGCAGCCGCGGACAAACTTTGAACACTGAAGCTTTCTTT. Translating gives CASSRGQTLNTEAFF.

This clonotype was seen only a few times. The chain joins TRBV5-1 to TRBJ2-3; tentative D call: TRBD1 (6 bases). The germline V and J ends were trimmed by 0 bases and 2 bases, with 10 bases remaining between them. Looked up from germline, CDR1 is SGHRS and CDR2 is YFSETQ. CDR3 length equals 15 residues. The CDR3 spells CASSLDRATTDTQYF. The CDR3, as DNA: TGCGCCAGCAGCTTGGACAGGGCCACCACAGATACGCAGTATTTT.

This clonotype has a handful of counts. The gene calls are TRBV20-1 and TRBJ2-1, with 12 bases fitting TRBD2. Trimming cost V 1 base and J 9 bases; bases outside gene matches: 4. The CDR3 is made up of 14 amino acids. The germline V gene encodes CDR1 DFQATT and CDR2 SNEGSKA (reference sequence). The CDR3 spells CSARASGRAREQFF. The CDR3 DNA reads as TGCAGTGCTAGAGCTAGCGGGAGGGCCCGTGAGCAGTTCTTC.

The chain employs TRBV18 and TRBJ2-7; D is unclear. V gave up 2 bases and J gave up 5 bases, with 16 bases separating them. Germline loops: CDR1 KGHSH, CDR2 LQKENI. This CDR3 is 15 amino acids long. DNA for the CDR3: TGTGCCAGCTCACCAAAGTGGCCCGAGCCGAACGAGCAGTACTTC. Its translation is CASSPKWPEPNEQYF.

The rearrangement joins TRBV24-1 to TRBJ2-5; possible D gene TRBD1, 6 bases. Per the germline V gene, CDR1 is KGHDR and CDR2 is SFDVKD. The CDR3 sequence is 15 residues long. V was trimmed by 3 bases and J by 0 bases, leaving 10 bases between them. The CDR3 is CATSDPRDNQETQYF. CDR3 in DNA: TGTGCCACCAGTGATCCCCGGGACAACCAAGAGACCCAGTACTTC.

This clonotype has a handful of counts. This chain uses TRBV6-1 with TRBJ2-5; D possibly corresponds to TRBD1 (6 bases). The V end was cut by 10 bases, the J end by 2 bases, with 17 bases between. Per germline, CDR1 MNHNS and CDR2 SASEGT. The CDR3 contains 14 residues. CDR3 in DNA: TGTGCCACCAACCGACCCGGACAGCAAGAGACCCAGTACTTC. It yields the protein CATNRPGQQETQYF.

This clonotype turned up a few times. The rearrangement links TRBV15 to TRBJ2-1, with D perhaps matching TRBD1 (5 bases). V was clipped by 0 bases and J by 6 bases, with 15 bases between them. In germline, CDR1 is LNHNV, CDR2 YYDKDF (reference sequence). The CDR3 has 16 residues. Here the CDR3 reads CATSREILKTANEQFF. CDR3 DNA: TGTGCCACCAGCAGAGAAATATTGAAGACAGCCAATGAGCAGTTCTTC.

The J gene is TRBJ1-2, the V gene TRBV6-5; D gene uncertain. With 4 bases removed from V and 8 bases from J, the gap between germline ends came to 17 bases. CDR3 length equals 14 residues. Germline CDR1 and CDR2: MNHEY and SVGAGI. The CDR3: CASSWTGDKGGYTF. The DNA of the CDR3 is TGTGCCAGCAGTTGGACGGGAGATAAGGGAGGCTACACCTTC.

There are a few counts of this clonotype. The genes are TRBV12-3 or TRBV12-4 and TRBJ1-1; D ambiguous. Trimming pared 4 bases from V and 2 bases from J, leaving 11 bases between. The CDR3 loop spans 14 amino acids. The CDR3 nucleotides are TGTGCCAGCAGTTCAGTGGGCAGCAACACTGAAGCTTTCTTT. Protein product: CASSSVGSNTEAFF.

This clonotype has more than one count but fewer than ten. The chain has TRBV28 and TRBJ2-1; 9 bases match TRBD1. Germline CDR1 is MDHEN and CDR2 is SYDVKM. The junction had 5 bases not matched to a gene; V was cut back by 6 bases and J by 2 bases. CDR3 size: 15 residues. The CDR3 protein is CASRHRQGAYNEQFF. The DNA for the CDR3 is TGTGCCAGCAGACATAGACAGGGGGCCTACAATGAGCAGTTCTTC.

The table lists this clonotype with a few counts. The chain links TRBV11-2 to TRBJ2-2; D remains ambiguous. The length of the CDR3 is 18 residues. V gave up 0 bases and J gave up 3 bases, with 17 bases separating them. CDR1 is SGHAT and CDR2 is FQNNGV in the germline V gene. The CDR3 DNA is TGTGCCAGCAGCTTAGACCTATTGGTTCGCCTACACACCGGGGAGCTGTTTTTT. This sequence encodes CASSLDLLVRLHTGELFF. The variable domain in full, with the rest retrieved from reference TRBV11-2 and TRBJ2-2, is EAGVAQSPRYKIIEKRQSVAFWCNPISGHATLYWYQQILGQGPKLLIQFQNNGVVDDSQLPKDRFSAERLKGVDSTLKIQPAKLEDSAVYLCASSLDLLVRLHTGELFFGEGSRLTVL.

This clonotype was counted between two and nine times. The chain has TRBV20-1 and TRBJ2-3, with 7 bases fitting TRBD2. V trimming: 5 bases; J trimming: 0 bases; junction bases outside the gene matches: 11. The germline gives CDR1 DFQATT, CDR2 SNEGSKA (reference sequence). The CDR3 is made up of 16 amino acids. This CDR3 is CSASRRGGGSTDTQYF. The CDR3 bases are TGCAGTGCTTCCCGGAGGGGCGGGGGAAGCACAGATACGCAGTATTTT.

The chain uses TRBV4-2 and TRBJ2-3; maybe TRBD2 (5 bases). Germline loops: CDR1 LGHNA, CDR2 YNFKEQ. V was clipped by 0 bases and J by 2 bases, with 15 bases between them. The CDR3 loop spans 17 amino acids. The CDR3 DNA reads as TGTGCCAGCAGCCAAGATCCAGGAGGACTGGTCACAGATACGCAGTATTTT. It encodes CASSQDPGGLVTDTQYF.

The chain recombines TRBV18 with TRBJ2-1, with 10 bases that match TRBD1. The CDR3 contains 18 residues. Germline-derived CDR1 and CDR2 are KGHSH and LQKENI. V was pared by 0 bases and J by 2 bases, with 7 bases of the junction left unmatched. The CDR3 reads CASSPPKGTGVPYNEQFF. CDR3 nucleotide sequence: TGTGCCAGCTCACCACCGAAGGGGACAGGGGTACCCTACAATGAGCAGTTCTTC.

The chain has TRBV3-1 and TRBJ2-5, with D possibly TRBD1 on 5 matching bases. V gave up 1 base and J gave up 2 bases, with 11 bases separating them. Germline V CDR1 and CDR2: LGHDT, YNNKEL (reference sequence). The CDR3 consists of 15 residues. CDR3 region: CASSQVGQTQETQYF. Here the CDR3 DNA reads TGTGCCAGCAGCCAAGTCGGACAAACGCAAGAGACCCAGTACTTC.

This clonotype was counted at least ten times. The chain uses TRBV5-1 and TRBJ2-7; D is possibly TRBD1 (5 bases). The CDR3 runs 17 residues. Germline assignment: CDR1 SGHRS and CDR2 YFSETQ. Trimming left V 4 bases short and J 2 bases short, with 22 bases between. Written as DNA, the CDR3 is TGCGCCAGCAGCCCCAATGTGTGGGCAGGGTCAACCTACGAGCAGTACTTC. It translates to CASSPNVWAGSTYEQYF.

This CDR3 reads CATSRDLLGQGAYNEQFF. Here the CDR3 DNA reads TGTGCCACCAGCAGAGATCTCTTGGGACAGGGGGCCTACAATGAGCAGTTCTTC. This chain uses TRBV15 with TRBJ2-1; 11 bases line up with TRBD1. The CDR3 has 18 residues. Germline V gives CDR1 LNHNV, CDR2 YYDKDF (reference sequence). The ends lost 0 bases at V and 2 bases at J; junction bases unmatched: 6.

This clonotype appeared a single time. This chain links TRBV20-1 with TRBJ1-1; no reliable D call. The CDR3 spans 13 residues. Germline-derived CDR1 and CDR2 are DFQATT and SNEGSKA (reference sequence). Trimming stripped 2 bases from V and 7 bases from J, with 14 bases between. CDR3 sequence: CSARSPGMNEAFF. In DNA, the CDR3 is TGCAGTGCTAGAAGCCCGGGCATGAATGAAGCTTTCTTT.

This clonotype was counted ten times or more. DNA for the CDR3: TGTGCCATCAGCGTTACAGGGGTCGGGACAGATACGCAGTATTTT. This gives the protein CAISVTGVGTDTQYF. The chain is built from TRBV10-3 and TRBJ2-3; TRBD1 aligns across 7 bases. V was pared by 6 bases and J by 3 bases, with 9 bases of the junction left unmatched. The germline CDR1 and CDR2 sequences are ENHRY and SYGVKD. The CDR3 length is 15 residues.

The chain carries TRBV6-5 and TRBJ1-6; unclear D gene. The CDR3 sequence is 15 residues long. The germline V gene encodes CDR1 MNHEY and CDR2 SVGAGI. The ends were cut back, 3 bases at V and 7 bases at J, with 13 bases in the middle. CDR3 DNA sequence: TGTGCCAGCAGTTATCGGGGTCTCCGGAATTCACCCCTCCACTTT. Translation gives CASSYRGLRNSPLHF.

This clonotype was detected only a few times. This sequence joins TRBV29-1 and TRBJ2-1; TRBD1 agrees at 10 bases. CDR3 size: 15 residues. Germline V gene lookup returns CDR1 SQVTM and CDR2 ANQGSEA. V lost 5 bases to trimming and J lost 6 bases; unmatched junction nucleotides: 10. In DNA, the CDR3 is TGCAGCGTTTGGGGCCGGGACAGGGGTCGCAATGAGCAGTTCTTC. Translated, it gives CSVWGRDRGRNEQFF.

This clonotype came up many times. CDR3 residues: CAISGLGANEQFF. DNA of the CDR3: TGTGCCATCAGTGGGTTAGGAGCCAATGAGCAGTTCTTC. The chain recombines TRBV10-3 with TRBJ2-1; D is ambiguous. From germline, CDR1 is ENHRY and CDR2 SYGVKD. The germline V and J ends were trimmed by 4 bases and 6 bases, with 10 bases remaining between them. The CDR3 totals 13 residues.

The chain employs TRBV29-1 and TRBJ2-7; 13 bases map to TRBD2. Germline CDR1 SQVTM, CDR2 ANQGSEA. The CDR3 totals 14 residues. With V trimmed by 7 bases and J by 4 bases, 7 bases remained unmatched. The CDR3, as DNA: TGCAGCGCCCAGGGACTAGCGGGACGGTACGAGCAGTACTTC. Encoded protein: CSAQGLAGRYEQYF.